This T cell receptor (beta chain) is from a study of blood T cell repertoires in COVID-19. For the study at large: Sites across the United States, Italy and Spain contributed samples from acute and convalescent COVID-19. The cDNA or gDNA used as material had been derived from T cells, B-cell-depleted T cells, or PBMCs.

In the authors' workflow: Reference gene primer amplification gave estimated nucleated cell counts. TCRdb's copy holds only in-frame clones and misses some; the assay was immunoSEQ multiplex PCR. V and J calls plus clone size are reproduced from that table; the DNA served to infer D and trimming. The profile shows a few hundred thousand clones, approximately 90% of them singletons. Germline V lookup: CDR1 SGHRS, CDR2 YFSETQ. The CDR3 is 14 residues long. Trimming pared 0 bases from V and 8 bases from J, leaving 12 bases between. Sequenced: peripheral blood. This receptor was taken from a man aged 25 to 45 with acute or convalescent COVID-19. The genes are TRBV5-1 and TRBJ2-1, with D maybe TRBD2 (5 bases). In nucleotides, the CDR3 is TGCGCCAGCAGCTTGGGTCGCTCGAGGGATGAGCAGTTCTTC. Translation: CASSLGRSRDEQFF.